The 3 T cell receptor beta chains below all came from one sample that was sequenced in a study of beta chain features in type 1 diabetes. Reverse transcription of all isolated RNA meant that expressed TCRB transcripts were sequenced. The table came from immunoSEQ multiplex PCR; TCRdb's copy has only in-frame clones and leaves some out. The repertoire holds 350,000 to 450,000 clones, with roughly 14% as singletons. The specimen sequenced was naive CD4+ T cells from blood. The receptor set was obtained from a young man in good health.

The chain employs TRBV7-9 and TRBJ2-7; 8 bases fit TRBD1. Germline V CDR1 and CDR2: SEHNR, FQNEAQ (reference sequence). The CDR3 has 12 amino acids. V gave up 9 bases and J gave up 5 bases; unmatched junction bases: 6. The CDR3 reads CASRPGGDEQYF. CDR3 DNA sequence: TGTGCCAGTAGACCAGGGGGCGACGAGCAGTACTTC.

The rearrangement uses TRBV29-1 and TRBJ2-5, with D possibly matching TRBD1 (5 bases). Germline V gene lookup returns CDR1 SQVTM and CDR2 ANQGSEA. CDR3 length: 15 residues. The germline V and J ends were trimmed by 0 bases and 4 bases, with 15 bases remaining between them. CDR3 amino acids: CSVEDLQGPPETQYF. CDR3 nucleotide sequence: TGCAGCGTTGAAGATCTCCAGGGCCCACCAGAGACCCAGTACTTC. The full variable domain, with the rest looked up from reference TRBV29-1 and TRBJ2-5, is SAVISQKPSRDICQRGTSLTIQCQVDSQVTMMFWYRQQPGQSLTLIATANQGSEATYESGFVIDKFPISRPNLTFSTLTVSNMSPEDSSIYLCSVEDLQGPPETQYFGPGTRLLVL.

This clone has just a few counts. The chain recombines TRBV4-3 with TRBJ1-6; D uncertain. This CDR3 region has 13 residues. Trimming took 0 bases from V and 9 from J, leaving 6 bases between them. CDR1 is LGHNA, CDR2 YSLEER, per germline. CDR3 coding DNA: TGCGCCAGCAGCCAAGATTCCAGTTCACCCCTCCACTTT. Translated: CASSQDSSSPLHF.